Shown below are 2 T cell receptor beta chains from a single sample sequenced in a study of T cells after yellow fever vaccination. TCRdb analysed the 5' RACE reads with MiXCR anew, one entry per CDR3 protein. The table lists nearly 300,000 distinct CDR3 sequences, around 10% of them singletons, with 3% to 4% in the top ten. Source: CD4+ T cells sorted from PBMCs, taken 5 days after the yellow fever booster vaccination. Source of these receptors: a man aged 18 to 30 who received the YFV17D yellow fever vaccine.

This clonotype was counted a few times. The CDR3 spells CASSLFEGGTYNEQFF. CDR3 in DNA: TGTGCCAGCAGCTTATTTGAGGGGGGAACCTACAATGAGCAGTTCTTC. The chain employs TRBV7-2 and TRBJ2-1; the D call may be TRBD1 or TRBD2 (6 bases each). CDR3 size: 16 residues. V lost 2 bases to trimming and J lost 2 bases, with 13 bases between them. Germline V gene data show CDR1 as SGHTA and CDR2 as FQGNSA.

The J gene is TRBJ2-5, the V gene TRBV7-3, with 9 bases fitting TRBD2. Germline loops: CDR1 SGHTA, CDR2 FQGTGA. CDR3 size: 15 residues. Germline trimming cut 1 base from V and 5 bases from J; bases unmatched to any gene: 5. The chain's CDR3 is CASSLSGGAFETQYF. Written as DNA, the CDR3 is TGTGCCAGCAGCTTAAGCGGGGGGGCGTTTGAGACCCAGTACTTC.